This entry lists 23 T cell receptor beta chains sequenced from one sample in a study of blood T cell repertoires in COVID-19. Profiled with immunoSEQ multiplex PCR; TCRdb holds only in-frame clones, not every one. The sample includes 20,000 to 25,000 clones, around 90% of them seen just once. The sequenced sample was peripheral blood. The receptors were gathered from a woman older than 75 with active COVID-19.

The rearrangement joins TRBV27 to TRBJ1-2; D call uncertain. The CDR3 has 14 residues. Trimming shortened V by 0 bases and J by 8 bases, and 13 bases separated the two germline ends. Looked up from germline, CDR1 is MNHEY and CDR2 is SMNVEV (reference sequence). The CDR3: CASSLSRAALGYTF. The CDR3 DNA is TGTGCCAGCAGTTTATCGAGGGCAGCCCTGGGCTACACCTTC.

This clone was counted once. Here the CDR3 DNA reads TGTGCCAGCAGCCCCGGACTAGCCCAGCAAGAGACCCAGTACTTC. Amino acids: CASSPGLAQQETQYF. The chain is built from TRBV6-5 and TRBJ2-5, with 8 bases identical to TRBD2. CDR3 length equals 15 residues. Unmatched junction bases numbered 8, after V lost 6 bases and J lost 2 bases. The germline V gene has CDR1 MNHEY and CDR2 SVGAGI.

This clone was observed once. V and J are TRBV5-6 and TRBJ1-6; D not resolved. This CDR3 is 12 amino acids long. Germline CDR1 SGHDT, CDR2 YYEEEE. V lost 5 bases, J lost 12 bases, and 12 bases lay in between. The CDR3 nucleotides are TGTGCCAGCAGGACTTGGGAGATACCCCTCCACTTT. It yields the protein CASRTWEIPLHF.

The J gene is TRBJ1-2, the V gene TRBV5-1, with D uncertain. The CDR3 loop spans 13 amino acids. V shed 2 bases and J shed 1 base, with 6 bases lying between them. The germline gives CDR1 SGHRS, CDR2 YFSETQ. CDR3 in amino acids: CASSLDNNYGYTF. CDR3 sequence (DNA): TGCGCCAGCAGCTTAGACAATAACTATGGCTACACCTTC.

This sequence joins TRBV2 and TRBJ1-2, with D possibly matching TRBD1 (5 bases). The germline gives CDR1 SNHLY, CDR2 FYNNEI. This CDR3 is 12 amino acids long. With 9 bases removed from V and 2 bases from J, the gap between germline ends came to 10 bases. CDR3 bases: TGTGCCAGGTTAGGGGAAAACTATGGCTACACCTTC. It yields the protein CARLGENYGYTF.

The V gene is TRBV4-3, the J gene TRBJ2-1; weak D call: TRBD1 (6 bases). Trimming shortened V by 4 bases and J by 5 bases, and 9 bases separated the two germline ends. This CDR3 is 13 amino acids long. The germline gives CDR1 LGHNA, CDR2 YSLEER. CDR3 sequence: CASSRGQNNEQFF. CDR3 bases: TGCGCCAGCAGCCGTGGACAGAACAATGAGCAGTTCTTC.

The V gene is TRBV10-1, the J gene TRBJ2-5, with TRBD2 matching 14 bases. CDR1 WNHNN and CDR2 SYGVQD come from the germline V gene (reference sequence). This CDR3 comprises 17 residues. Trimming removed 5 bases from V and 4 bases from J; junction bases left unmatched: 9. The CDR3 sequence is CASSSTSGGAWRETQYF. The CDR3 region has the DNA TGCGCCAGCAGTTCGACTAGCGGGGGGGCCTGGAGAGAGACCCAGTACTTC.

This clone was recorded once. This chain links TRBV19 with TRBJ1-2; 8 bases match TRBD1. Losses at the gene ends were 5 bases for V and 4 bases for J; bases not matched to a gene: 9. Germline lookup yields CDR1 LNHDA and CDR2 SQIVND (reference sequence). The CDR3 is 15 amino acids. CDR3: CASSSTGVNSYGYTF. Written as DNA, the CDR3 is TGTGCCAGTAGTTCGACAGGGGTGAATAGCTATGGCTACACCTTC.

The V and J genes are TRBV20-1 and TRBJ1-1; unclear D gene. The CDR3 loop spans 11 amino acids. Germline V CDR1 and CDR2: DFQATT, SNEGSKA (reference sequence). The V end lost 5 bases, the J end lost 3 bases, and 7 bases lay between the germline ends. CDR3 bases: TGCAGTGCTGCGCCCTACACTGAAGCTTTCTTT. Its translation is CSAAPYTEAFF.

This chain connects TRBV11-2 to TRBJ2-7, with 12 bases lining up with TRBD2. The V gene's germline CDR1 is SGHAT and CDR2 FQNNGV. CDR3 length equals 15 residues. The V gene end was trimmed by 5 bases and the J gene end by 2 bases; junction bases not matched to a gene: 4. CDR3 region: CASSETSGGTYEQYF. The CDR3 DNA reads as TGTGCCAGCAGCGAGACTAGCGGGGGAACCTACGAGCAGTACTTC.

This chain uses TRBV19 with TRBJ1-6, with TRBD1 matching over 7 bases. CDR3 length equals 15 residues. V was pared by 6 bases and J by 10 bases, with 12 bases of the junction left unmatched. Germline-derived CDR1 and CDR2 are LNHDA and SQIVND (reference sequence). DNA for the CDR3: TGTGCCAGTAGACTGCAGGGGGGTGATGGGTCACCCCTCCACTTT. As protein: CASRLQGGDGSPLHF.

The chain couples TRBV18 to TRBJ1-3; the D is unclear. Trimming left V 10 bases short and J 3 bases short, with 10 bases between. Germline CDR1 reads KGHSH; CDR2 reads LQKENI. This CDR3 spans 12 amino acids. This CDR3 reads CATVGSGNTIYF. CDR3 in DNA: TGTGCCACCGTGGGGAGTGGAAACACCATATATTTT.

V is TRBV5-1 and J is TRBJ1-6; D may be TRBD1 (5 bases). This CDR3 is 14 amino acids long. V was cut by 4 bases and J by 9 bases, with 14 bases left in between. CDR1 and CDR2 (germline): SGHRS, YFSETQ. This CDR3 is CASSPWRGGSPLHF. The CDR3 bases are TGCGCCAGCAGCCCCTGGAGGGGAGGTTCACCCCTCCACTTT.

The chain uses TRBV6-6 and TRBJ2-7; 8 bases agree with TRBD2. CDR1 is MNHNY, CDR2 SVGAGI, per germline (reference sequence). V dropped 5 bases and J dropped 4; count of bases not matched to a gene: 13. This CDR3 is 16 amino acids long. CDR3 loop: CASSTTGGAGWYEQYF. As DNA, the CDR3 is TGTGCCAGCAGTACAACCGGGGGGGCCGGTTGGTACGAGCAGTACTTC.

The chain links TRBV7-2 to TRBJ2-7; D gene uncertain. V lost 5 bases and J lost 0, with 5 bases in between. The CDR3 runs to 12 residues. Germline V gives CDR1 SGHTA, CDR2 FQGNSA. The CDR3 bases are TGTGCCAGCAGCCTGAGCTCCTACGAGCAGTACTTC. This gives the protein CASSLSSYEQYF.

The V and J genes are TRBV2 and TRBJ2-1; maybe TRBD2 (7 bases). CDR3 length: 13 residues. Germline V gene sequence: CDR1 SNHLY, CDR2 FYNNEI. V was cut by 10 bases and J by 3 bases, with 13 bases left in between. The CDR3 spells CATRGANYNEQFF. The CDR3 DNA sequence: TGTGCCACCCGGGGGGCAAACTACAATGAGCAGTTCTTC.

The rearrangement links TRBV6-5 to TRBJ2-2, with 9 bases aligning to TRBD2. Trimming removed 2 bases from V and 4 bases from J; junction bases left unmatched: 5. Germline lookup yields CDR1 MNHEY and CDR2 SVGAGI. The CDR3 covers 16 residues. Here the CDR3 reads CASSYGGGESTGELFF. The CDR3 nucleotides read TGTGCCAGCAGTTACGGCGGGGGGGAGTCCACCGGGGAGCTGTTTTTT.

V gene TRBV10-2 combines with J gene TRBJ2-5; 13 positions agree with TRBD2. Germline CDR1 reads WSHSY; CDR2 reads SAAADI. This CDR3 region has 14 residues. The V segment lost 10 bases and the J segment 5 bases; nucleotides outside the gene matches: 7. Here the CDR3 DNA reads TGCGCCACCACTAGCGGGGGGGTTGGGGAGACCCAGTACTTC. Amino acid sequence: CATTSGGVGETQYF.

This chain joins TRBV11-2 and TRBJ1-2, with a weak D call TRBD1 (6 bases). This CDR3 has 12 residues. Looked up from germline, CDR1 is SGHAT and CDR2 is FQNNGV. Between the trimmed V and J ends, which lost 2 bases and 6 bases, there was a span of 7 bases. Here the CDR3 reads CASSLSGDGYTF. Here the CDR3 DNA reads TGTGCCAGCAGCTTATCAGGGGATGGCTACACCTTC.

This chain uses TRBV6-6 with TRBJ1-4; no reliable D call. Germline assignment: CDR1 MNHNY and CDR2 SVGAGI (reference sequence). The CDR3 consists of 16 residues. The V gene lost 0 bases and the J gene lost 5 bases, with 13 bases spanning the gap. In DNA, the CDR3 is TGTGCCAGCAGTTACTCGGCAGGCCAGATCAATGAAAAACTGTTTTTT. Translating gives CASSYSAGQINEKLFF.

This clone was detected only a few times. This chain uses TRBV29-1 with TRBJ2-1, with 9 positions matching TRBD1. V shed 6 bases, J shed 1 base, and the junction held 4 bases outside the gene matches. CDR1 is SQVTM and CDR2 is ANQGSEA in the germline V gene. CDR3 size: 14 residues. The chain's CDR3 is CSVRGTGSYNEQFF. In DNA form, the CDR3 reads TGCAGCGTCAGGGGGACAGGGTCCTACAATGAGCAGTTCTTC.

CDR3 residues: CASSDSAAAGHEQFF. CDR3 bases: TGTGCCAGCAGTGACTCGGCGGCTGCGGGGCATGAGCAGTTCTTC. This chain links TRBV6-4 with TRBJ2-1, with a weak D call TRBD2 (6 bases). In germline, CDR1 is MRHNA, CDR2 SNTAGT. The CDR3 runs to 15 residues. The V end was cut by 0 bases, the J end by 8 bases, with 14 bases between.

This CDR3 is CASSLRTGSTETQYF. The CDR3 bases are TGCGCCAGCAGCTTGCGGACAGGGAGCACAGAGACCCAGTACTTC. The chain uses TRBV5-1 and TRBJ2-5; 8 bases fit TRBD1. The CDR3 covers 15 residues. Germline V gene lookup returns CDR1 SGHRS and CDR2 YFSETQ. The trim removed 1 base at V and 4 bases at J, leaving 6 bases unmatched.